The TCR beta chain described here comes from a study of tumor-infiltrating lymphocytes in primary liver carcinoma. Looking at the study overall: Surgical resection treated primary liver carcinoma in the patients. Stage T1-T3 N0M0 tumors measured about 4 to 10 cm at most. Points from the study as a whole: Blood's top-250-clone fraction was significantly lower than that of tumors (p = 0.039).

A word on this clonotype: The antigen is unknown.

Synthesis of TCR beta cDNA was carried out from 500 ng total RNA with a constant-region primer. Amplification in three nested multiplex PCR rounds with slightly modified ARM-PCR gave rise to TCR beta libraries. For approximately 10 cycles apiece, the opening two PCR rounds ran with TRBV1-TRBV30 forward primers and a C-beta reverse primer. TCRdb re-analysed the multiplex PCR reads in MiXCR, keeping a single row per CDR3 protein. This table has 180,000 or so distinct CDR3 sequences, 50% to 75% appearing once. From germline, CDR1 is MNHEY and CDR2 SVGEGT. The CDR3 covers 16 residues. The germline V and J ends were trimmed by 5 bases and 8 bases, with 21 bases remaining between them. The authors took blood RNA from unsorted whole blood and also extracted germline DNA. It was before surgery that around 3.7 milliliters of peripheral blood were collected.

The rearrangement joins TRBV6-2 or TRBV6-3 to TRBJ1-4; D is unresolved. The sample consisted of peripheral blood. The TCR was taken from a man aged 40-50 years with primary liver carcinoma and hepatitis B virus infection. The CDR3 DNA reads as TGTGCCAGCAGTCCCAGGACGTCCCTGGTCCACGAAAAACTGTTTTTT. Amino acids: CASSPRTSLVHEKLFF.